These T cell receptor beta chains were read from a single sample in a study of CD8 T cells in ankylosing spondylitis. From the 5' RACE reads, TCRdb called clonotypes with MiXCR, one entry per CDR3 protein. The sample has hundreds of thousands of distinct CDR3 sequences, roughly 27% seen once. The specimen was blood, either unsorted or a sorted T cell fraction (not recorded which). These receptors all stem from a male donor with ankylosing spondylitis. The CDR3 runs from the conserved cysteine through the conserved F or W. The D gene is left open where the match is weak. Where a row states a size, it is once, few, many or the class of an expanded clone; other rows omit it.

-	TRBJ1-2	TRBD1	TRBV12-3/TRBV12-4	TGTGCCAGCAGGCCAGGGGGCGCCAGGGGTGGCTACACCTTC	CASRPGGARGGYTF
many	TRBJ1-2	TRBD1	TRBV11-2	TGTGCCAGCAGCTTAGAGCAGGGAAGGACAGGGGTGCGTTATGGCTACACCTTC	CASSLEQGRTGVRYGYTF
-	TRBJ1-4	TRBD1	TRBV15	TGTGCCACCAGCAGCGACAGGGGTTGGGATGAAAAACTGTTTTTT	CATSSDRGWDEKLFF
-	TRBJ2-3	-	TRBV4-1	TGCGCCAGCAGCCGCGGTCAGTCAAGCACAGATACGCAGTATTTT	CASSRGQSSTDTQYF
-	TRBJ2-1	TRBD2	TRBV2	TGTGCCAGCAGTGAGATTAGCGGGGACTACAATGAGCAGTTCTTC	CASSEISGDYNEQFF
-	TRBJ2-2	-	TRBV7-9	TGTGCCAGCAGCTTTAGCGGAGCCACCGGGGAGCTGTTTTTT	CASSFSGATGELFF
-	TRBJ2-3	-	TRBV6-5	TGTGCCAGCAGCTATTCCCTCGGGGATACGCAGTATTTT	CASSYSLGDTQYF
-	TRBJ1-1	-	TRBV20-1	TGCAGTACCCTTCCAGGGTGGATCACTGAAGCTTTCTTT	CSTLPGWITEAFF
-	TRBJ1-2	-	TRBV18	TGTGCCAGCTCATTTCCCGGGACACGCAACTATGGCTACACCTTC	CASSFPGTRNYGYTF
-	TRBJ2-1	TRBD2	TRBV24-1	TGTGCCACCAGTGACCTCCAGGGTAACGGGAGGGGGGATGAGCAGTTCTTC	CATSDLQGNGRGDEQFF
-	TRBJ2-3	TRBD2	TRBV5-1	TGCGCCAGCAGCGCAACTAGCGTTCCCTCAGATACGCAGTATTTT	CASSATSVPSDTQYF
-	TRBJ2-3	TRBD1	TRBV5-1	TGCGCCAGCAACTCAACCGGGACAGTGCGCACAGATACGCAGTATTTT	CASNSTGTVRTDTQYF
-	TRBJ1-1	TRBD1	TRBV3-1	TGTGCCAGCAGCCACGGACAGGGGGAGACTGAAGCTTTCTTT	CASSHGQGETEAFF
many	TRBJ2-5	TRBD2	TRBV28	TGTGCCAGCAGTTCCGAGACTAGCGGGAGGGTAAAGACCCAGTACTTC	CASSSETSGRVKTQYF
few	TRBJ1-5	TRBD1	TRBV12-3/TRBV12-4	TGTGCCAGCAGTTTAAGCGGACAGGGACACCAGCCCCAGCATTTT	CASSLSGQGHQPQHF
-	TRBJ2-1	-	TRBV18	TGTGCCAGCTCACCTGGTGGGGGGATCCACAATGAGCAGTTCTTC	CASSPGGGIHNEQFF
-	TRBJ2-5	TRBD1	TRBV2	TGTGCCAGCAGTCCGGACCTGACAGGGTATCTAGAGACCCAGTACTTC	CASSPDLTGYLETQYF
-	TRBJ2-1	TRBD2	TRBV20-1	TGCAGTGCTAGAGACCCTTTCGGGAGGTCAAACAATGAGCAGTTCTTC	CSARDPFGRSNNEQFF
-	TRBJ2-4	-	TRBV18	TGTGCCAGCTCCCTGGACAGTAAAAACATTCAGTACTTC	CASSLDSKNIQYF
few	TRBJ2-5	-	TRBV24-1	TGTGCCACCAGTGATTCCTTATACCGGGACGCGGAACAAGAGACCCAGTACTTC	CATSDSLYRDAEQETQYF
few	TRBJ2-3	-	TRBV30	TGTGCCTGGAGTGTAGGGCGAGATACGCAGTATTTT	CAWSVGRDTQYF
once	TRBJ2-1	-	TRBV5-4	TGTGCCACCAGGTTAGGGGGAGGCTCCAACTCCTACAATGAGCAGTTCTTC	CATRLGGGSNSYNEQFF
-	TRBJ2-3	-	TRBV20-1	TGCAGTGCTAGAGCAGTGGGGTGGGGCCCAGATACGCAGTATTTT	CSARAVGWGPDTQYF
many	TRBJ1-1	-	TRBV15	TGTGCCACCAGCAGAGATCCGGGGGCGAGGACTGAAGCTTTCTTT	CATSRDPGARTEAFF
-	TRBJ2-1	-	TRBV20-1	TGCAGTGCCCCCCTCGGAGGGAAAGTAAATGAGCAGTTCTTC	CSAPLGGKVNEQFF
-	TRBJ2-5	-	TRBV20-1	TGCAGTGCTAGAGATCTGAGTCTCCAAGAGACCCAGTACTTC	CSARDLSLQETQYF
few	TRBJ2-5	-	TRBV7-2	TGTGCCAGCAGCCCGTTGGGGGGAGTCGAGACCCAGTACTTC	CASSPLGGVETQYF
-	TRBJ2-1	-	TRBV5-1	TGCGCCAGCAGCCCAGGGACCTACAATGAGCAGTTCTTC	CASSPGTYNEQFF
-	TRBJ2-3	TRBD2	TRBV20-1	TGCAGTGCTAGCTTCTCTCTGGGGACTAGCGGGAGTACAGATACGCAGTATTTT	CSASFSLGTSGSTDTQYF
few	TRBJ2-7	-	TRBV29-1	TGCAGCGCCGGGACGATCTACGAGCAGTACTTC	CSAGTIYEQYF
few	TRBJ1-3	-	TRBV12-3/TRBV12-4	TGTGCCAGCGCTCAAGGGGTTTCTGGAAACACCATATATTTT	CASAQGVSGNTIYF
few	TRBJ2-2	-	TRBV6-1	TGTGCCAGCAGCATCTGGACAACTTACACCGGGGAGCTGTTTTTT	CASSIWTTYTGELFF
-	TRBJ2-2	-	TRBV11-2	TGTGCCAGCAGCTTAATTTTCGCAGGGCCCGGGGAGCTGTTTTTT	CASSLIFAGPGELFF
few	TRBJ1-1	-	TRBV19	TGTGCCAGTAGTATACGCAGGGGCATGAACACTGAAGCTTTCTTT	CASSIRRGMNTEAFF
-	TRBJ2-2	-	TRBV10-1	TGCGCCAGCAGTGAGATCAGGGCGCCCACCGGGGAGCTGTTTTTT	CASSEIRAPTGELFF
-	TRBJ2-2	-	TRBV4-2	TGTGCCAGCAGCCAACAGGGCCACACCGGGGAGCTGTTTTTT	CASSQQGHTGELFF
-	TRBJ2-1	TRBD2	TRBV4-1	TGCGCCAGCAGCGCTCGGACTAGCTCTGTGTTCCTTAATGAGCAGTTCTTC	CASSARTSSVFLNEQFF
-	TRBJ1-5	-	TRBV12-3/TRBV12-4	TGTGCCAGCAGTTTTGGGGTTAGCCAGCCCCAGCATTTT	CASSFGVSQPQHF
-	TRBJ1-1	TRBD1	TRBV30	TGTGCCTGGCGATTCCGGGACAGGGTGTACACTGAAGCTTTCTTT	CAWRFRDRVYTEAFF
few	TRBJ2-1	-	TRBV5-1	TGCGCCAGCAGCTTGGCCATGACAGCTAACAATGAGCAGTTCTTC	CASSLAMTANNEQFF
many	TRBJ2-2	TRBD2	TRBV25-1	TGTGCCAGCAGTGGTCAGCGGGAGATCTCCGGGGAGCTGTTTTTT	CASSGQREISGELFF
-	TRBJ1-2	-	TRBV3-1	TGTGCCAGCAGCCAAGATCTTTGGGGGGGCTACACCTTC	CASSQDLWGGYTF
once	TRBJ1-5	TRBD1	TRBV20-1	TGCAGTGCTAGAGGGGCACGGTCGGACAGGCCTACGGACAATCAGCCCCAGCATTTT	CSARGARSDRPTDNQPQHF
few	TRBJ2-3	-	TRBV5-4	TGTGCCAGCAGCTTGTTCAAGTCCCTCCTCACAGATACGCAGTATTTT	CASSLFKSLLTDTQYF
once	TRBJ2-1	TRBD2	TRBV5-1	TGCGCCAGCAGCAGGGGACTAGCTAACAATGAGCAGTTCTTC	CASSRGLANNEQFF
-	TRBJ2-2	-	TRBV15	TGTGCCACCAGCAGGCGACCGACGAACACCGGGGAGCTGTTTTTT	CATSRRPTNTGELFF
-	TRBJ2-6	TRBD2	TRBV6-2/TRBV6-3	TGTGCCAGCAGTTACTCCTTTAGCGGGAGTGTTGGGGCCAACGTCCTGACTTTC	CASSYSFSGSVGANVLTF
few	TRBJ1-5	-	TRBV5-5	TGTGCCAGCAGCTCATCGGGCCCAGCTAGGCCGGATCAGCCCCAGCATTTT	CASSSSGPARPDQPQHF
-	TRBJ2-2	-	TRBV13	TGTGCCAGCAGCTTAGTCGGTTCTCAGGCGGACACCGGGGAGCTGTTTTTT	CASSLVGSQADTGELFF
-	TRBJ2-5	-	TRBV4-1	TGCGCCAGCAGTCTGACCGGGACTCAAGAGACCCAGTACTTC	CASSLTGTQETQYF
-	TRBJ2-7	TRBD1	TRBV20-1	TGCAGTGCTGCCGACGACAGGGCCTACGAGCAGTACTTC	CSAADDRAYEQYF
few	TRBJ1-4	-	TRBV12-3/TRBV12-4	TGTGCCAGCAGTTTTCGGGGAATGGGAAAACTGTTTTTT	CASSFRGMGKLFF
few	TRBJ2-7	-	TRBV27	TGTGCCAGCAGTGTAGGCACCGCCTACGAGCAGTACTTC	CASSVGTAYEQYF
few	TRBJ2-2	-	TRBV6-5	TGTGCCAGCAGTTACCGGACGGTGGCAAACACCGGGGAGCTGTTTTTT	CASSYRTVANTGELFF
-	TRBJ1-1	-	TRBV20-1	TGCAGTGCTAGAATGGGGGGCACTGAAGCTTTCTTT	CSARMGGTEAFF